This T cell receptor (beta chain) originates from a study of Ad26.COV2.S vaccination and SARS-CoV-2 variants. Concerning this clone: The antigen is unknown. Relative to the germline gene, one junction end is altered; a read error may explain this.

General observations from the study: Recipients of either vaccine or placebo displayed similar breadth of non-spike TCRs.

Sample treatment: approximately 18 received Ad26.COV2.S at low or high dose, single or two shots; 5 received placebo; per-sample allocation not given. The study sampled participants on day 63 after the first vaccine or placebo injection. Assay: immunoSEQ multiplex PCR; the TCRdb copy retains only in-frame clones and omits some. The sample lists fewer than 900,000 clones, 80% to 90% occurring once. The CDR3 runs 13 residues. Germline CDR1 reads SEHNR; CDR2 reads FQNEAQ (reference sequence). This sequence joins TRBV7-9 and TRBJ2-3, with TRBD2 as a possible D gene (5 bases). The clonotype originates from a person between 18 and 65 years old who received the Ad26.COV2.S COVID-19 vaccine or a placebo. Sequenced here: peripheral blood, sampled in a trial of Ad26.COV2.S vaccine versus placebo. CDR3 sequence: CASSVAPADTQYF. For the CDR3, the DNA is TGTGCCAGCAGCGTAGCGCCCGCAGATACGCAGTATTTT.